One and the same sample provided the 24 T cell receptor beta chains below, sequenced in a study of a mutant IDH1 vaccine in newly diagnosed glioma (dated by TCRdb to the early 2020s). The method was the immunoSEQ multiplex PCR assay. The source is immuneACCESS, and TCRdb retained only in-frame sequences with V and J called. Part of the clones is not carried over; for the studies checked, unresolved V genes explain less than half of this, and the remainder is unexplained. The sample has over 50,000 clones on record, about 90% of them singletons. The ten largest clones capture about 4.6% of the sample. Their antigen targets remain unknown. Reading the label with the study, this specimen's time point is: week 5, during vaccination. A 20-mer mutant IDH1 peptide at 300 micrograms in Montanide made up each vaccine dose, which was injected subcutaneously together with topical imiquimod. The specimen was PBMCs, collected from a glioma patient whose treatment included an IDH1 peptide vaccine. These receptors originate from a woman aged 40-49 years with glioma.

V is TRBV21-1 and J is TRBJ1-1. TRBV21-1 constitutes a pseudogene. The CDR3 is made up of 13 amino acids. DNA for the CDR3: TGTGCCAGGGCGGAGGGCTCGAACACTGAAGCTTTCTTT. Translation: CARAEGSNTEAFF.

The rearrangement uses TRBV5-1 and TRBJ2-5, with D perhaps matching TRBD1 or TRBD2 (6 bases each). CDR3 length equals 15 residues. Trimming pared 4 bases from V and 3 bases from J, leaving 16 bases between. Germline V gene lookup returns CDR1 SGHRS and CDR2 YFSETQ. This chain's CDR3 is CASSPGAPTKETQYF. The CDR3 DNA follows: TGCGCCAGCAGCCCGGGGGCGCCAACTAAAGAGACCCAGTACTTC.

The chain combines TRBV7-9 with TRBJ1-1, with 9 bases that match TRBD1. Trimming at V came to 3 bases and at J to 2 bases, leaving 4 bases not matched to a gene. The CDR3 has 15 amino acids. CDR1 and CDR2 from the germline V gene are SEHNR and FQNEAQ (reference sequence). CDR3 protein: CASSFYRGLNTEAFF. The CDR3 DNA reads TGTGCCAGCAGCTTCTACAGGGGGCTTAACACTGAAGCTTTCTTT. The full variable domain, with the rest looked up from reference TRBV7-9 and TRBJ1-1, is DTGVSQNPRHKITKRGQNVTFRCDPISEHNRLYWYRQTLGQGPEFLTYFQNEAQLEKSRLLSDRFSAERPKGSFSTLEIQRTEQGDSAMYLCASSFYRGLNTEAFFGQGTRLTVV.

The V call is TRBV27, the J call TRBJ2-2; D gene ambiguous. This CDR3 region has 14 residues. CDR1 is MNHEY and CDR2 is SMNVEV in the germline V gene (reference sequence). Trimming removed 6 bases from V and 6 bases from J, with 14 bases in between. The CDR3 sequence is CASSLPSGSGELFF. The CDR3 DNA is TGTGCCAGCAGCCTTCCCTCCGGCTCCGGGGAGCTGTTTTTT.

J is TRBJ1-2 and V is TRBV9, with D possibly TRBD1 on 5 matching bases. The germline gives CDR1 SGDLS, CDR2 YYNGEE. CDR3 length equals 14 residues. The germline V and J ends were trimmed by 0 bases and 9 bases, with 15 bases remaining between them. The CDR3 DNA is TGTGCCAGCAGCGTAGCATCGTCACGGGGCCGCTACACCTTC. Residues: CASSVASSRGRYTF.

The chain links TRBV29-1 to TRBJ2-6; D unclear. CDR1 is SQVTM, CDR2 ANQGSEA, per germline. Trimming removed 6 bases from V and 0 bases from J, with 12 bases in between. The CDR3 is 15 residues long. CDR3: CSVLGRTSGANVLTF. In DNA form, the CDR3 reads TGCAGCGTCCTCGGACGGACCTCTGGGGCCAACGTCCTGACTTTC. The full variable domain, its missing parts supplied by reference TRBV29-1 and TRBJ2-6, is SAVISQKPSRDICQRGTSLTIQCQVDSQVTMMFWYRQQPGQSLTLIATANQGSEATYESGFVIDKFPISRPNLTFSTLTVSNMSPEDSSIYLCSVLGRTSGANVLTFGAGSRLTVL.

The rearrangement uses TRBV6-5 and TRBJ2-7, with 8 bases that match TRBD2. The V gene end was trimmed by 6 bases and the J gene end by 0 bases; junction bases not matched to a gene: 7. Germline CDR1 and CDR2: MNHEY and SVGAGI. CDR3 length equals 15 residues. CDR3 in DNA: TGTGCCAGCAGCTCGCCCGGGAGGGCCTCCTACGAGCAGTACTTC. This encodes CASSSPGRASYEQYF.

The rearrangement joins TRBV5-1 to TRBJ1-1; D is perhaps TRBD1 (5 bases). The germline gives CDR1 SGHRS, CDR2 YFSETQ. V was pared by 7 bases and J by 2 bases, with 24 bases between. The CDR3 is 17 amino acids. The CDR3 coding sequence is TGCGCCAGCTCACGCCAGCCCGGGGGAGGGTCCAACACTGAAGCTTTCTTT. This translates into CASSRQPGGGSNTEAFF.

The chain is built from TRBV4-3 and TRBJ1-5; the D is unclear. Trimming took 8 bases from V and 5 from J, leaving 16 bases between them. CDR1 is LGHNA and CDR2 is YSLEER in the germline V gene. This CDR3 has 14 residues. The chain's CDR3 is CASWGTREYQPQHF. DNA for the CDR3: TGCGCCAGCTGGGGTACACGGGAGTATCAGCCCCAGCATTTT.

V is TRBV6-4 and J is TRBJ1-1; D gene unclear. Looked up from germline, CDR1 is MRHNA and CDR2 is SNTAGT. The CDR3 has 13 residues. Between the trimmed V and J ends, which lost 2 bases and 1 base, there was a span of 5 bases. The CDR3 spells CASSDAANTEAFF. CDR3 nucleotide sequence: TGTGCCAGCAGTGACGCGGCGAACACTGAAGCTTTCTTT.

The rearrangement uses TRBV21-1 and TRBJ1-4; TRBD1 is the table's D call, not checked against the DNA. TRBV21-1 is flagged as a pseudogene. The CDR3 sequence is 17 residues long. CDR3 DNA sequence: TGTGCCAGCAGCAAAGGATGTCTTTGCAGGGGTAATGAAAAACTGTTTTTT. This sequence encodes CASSKGCLCRGNEKLFF.

This sequence joins TRBV7-2 and TRBJ2-5, with TRBD2 matching over 13 bases. The length of the CDR3 is 16 residues. V shed 5 bases and J 4 bases; nucleotides not matched to a gene: 7. CDR1 SGHTA and CDR2 FQGNSA come from the germline V gene. CDR3 DNA sequence: TGTGCCAGCAGCGTCACTAGCGGGGGGGCCAGAGAGACCCAGTACTTC. It specifies CASSVTSGGARETQYF.

The V gene is TRBV6-5, the J gene TRBJ2-2, with TRBD1 matching over 7 bases. V gave up 10 bases and J gave up 5 bases; unmatched junction bases: 13. Per the germline V gene, CDR1 is MNHEY and CDR2 is SVGAGI. The CDR3 has 15 amino acids. The CDR3 DNA reads as TGTGCCACCACGAGGGGGCAGCTTGGTACCGGGGAGCTGTTTTTT. As protein: CATTRGQLGTGELFF.

This clone has only a few counts. The chain joins TRBV4-1 to TRBJ1-2; the D gene is possibly TRBD1 (5 bases). V was pared by 1 base and J by 2 bases, with 11 bases between. The CDR3 runs 15 residues. The germline CDR1 and CDR2 sequences are MGHRA and YSYEKL. The CDR3 coding sequence is TGCGCCAGCAGCCAAGGAATCGGGGGAAACTATGGCTACACCTTC. As protein: CASSQGIGGNYGYTF.

V and J are TRBV15 and TRBJ1-5; D remains ambiguous. Germline lookup yields CDR1 LNHNV and CDR2 YYDKDF (reference sequence). The ends were cut back, 1 base at V and 5 bases at J, with 3 bases in the middle. CDR3 length: 12 amino acids. The CDR3 DNA follows: TGTGCCACCAGCAGAGTGGATCAGCCCCAGCATTTT. Its translation: CATSRVDQPQHF.

The rearrangement uses TRBV30 and TRBJ2-7, with D perhaps being TRBD1 or TRBD2 (5 bases each). Trimming pared 3 bases from V and 2 bases from J, leaving 17 bases between. Germline CDR1 and CDR2: GTSNPN and SVGIG (reference sequence). This CDR3 contains 15 residues. Written as DNA, the CDR3 is TGTGCCTGGAGGCCAAGGGGAGCAGGTACCTACGAGCAGTACTTC. Its translation is CAWRPRGAGTYEQYF.

The chain's CDR3 is CASSLERQPSGNTIYF. The CDR3 nucleotides are TGTGCCAGCAGCTTAGAGAGACAGCCCTCTGGAAACACCATATATTTT. This chain joins TRBV7-2 and TRBJ1-3; weak D call: TRBD1 (5 bases). The germline CDR1 and CDR2 sequences are SGHTA and FQGNSA. The CDR3 is 16 residues long. Between the trimmed V and J ends, which lost 1 base and 0 bases, there was a span of 10 bases.

V and J are TRBV19 and TRBJ1-5; TRBD1 matches at 9 bases. With 5 bases clipped from V and 3 bases from J, the junction kept 8 bases outside the gene matches. Germline V CDR1 and CDR2: LNHDA, SQIVND (reference sequence). The CDR3 extends over 16 amino acids. The chain's CDR3 is CASSVFGTGFNQPQHF. In DNA, the CDR3 is TGTGCCAGTAGTGTCTTCGGGACAGGGTTCAATCAGCCCCAGCATTTT. The full variable domain, its missing parts supplied by reference TRBV19 and TRBJ1-5, is DGGITQSPKYLFRKEGQNVTLSCEQNLNHDAMYWYRQDPGQGLRLIYYSQIVNDFQKGDIAEGYSVSREKKESFPLTVTSAQKNPTAFYLCASSVFGTGFNQPQHFGDGTRLSIL.

The J gene is TRBJ1-1, the V gene TRBV10-2; tentative D call: TRBD1 (5 bases). V gave up 10 bases and J gave up 1 base, with 7 bases separating them. Germline assignment: CDR1 WSHSY and CDR2 SAAADI. The CDR3 is made up of 11 amino acids. The CDR3 DNA sequence: TGCGCCACCAGGGAGAACACTGAAGCTTTCTTT. It encodes CATRENTEAFF.

J is TRBJ1-4 and V is TRBV7-9; 9 bases fit TRBD1. The CDR3 consists of 18 residues. The V gene end was trimmed by 1 base and the J gene end by 3 bases; junction bases not matched to a gene: 9. Germline CDR1 SEHNR, CDR2 FQNEAQ (reference sequence). The DNA for the CDR3 is TGTGCCAGCAGCTTAGGTTCCGGGACAGGGCGATCTAATGAAAAACTGTTTTTT. Its protein product is CASSLGSGTGRSNEKLFF.

The CDR3 coding sequence is TGTGCCAGTAGTAGAAGGGGGGACAGGGGTAACTATGGCTACACCTTC. Translating gives CASSRRGDRGNYGYTF. The chain joins TRBV19 to TRBJ1-2, with TRBD1 identical over 10 bases. The germline CDR1 and CDR2 sequences are LNHDA and SQIVND (reference sequence). The trim removed 4 bases at V and 1 base at J, leaving 6 bases unmatched. The CDR3 has 16 amino acids.

V gene TRBV5-1 combines with J gene TRBJ1-2; D unresolved. V gave up 4 bases and J gave up 4 bases, with 17 bases separating them. This CDR3 is 15 amino acids long. Germline V CDR1 and CDR2: SGHRS, YFSETQ. CDR3 in amino acids: CASSPRPGTIYGYTF. The DNA for the CDR3 is TGCGCCAGCAGCCCACGACCGGGAACAATCTATGGCTACACCTTC.

This clone was observed once. The rearrangement joins TRBV4-3 to TRBJ2-5, with D hard to call. Germline V gives CDR1 LGHNA, CDR2 YSLEER. This CDR3 spans 15 amino acids. V was clipped by 1 base and J by 5 bases, with 14 bases between them. The CDR3 DNA is TGCGCCAGCAGCCAAGCCCTCGGATCGCGGGAGACCCAGTACTTC. Its translation: CASSQALGSRETQYF.

The gene calls are TRBV4-1 and TRBJ2-4; 8 bases line up with TRBD2. Germline V gives CDR1 MGHRA, CDR2 YSYEKL. This CDR3 comprises 17 residues. The J segment lost 0 bases and the V segment lost 1 base, leaving 5 bases of the junction unmatched. The CDR3 DNA reads as TGCGCCAGCAGCCAAGCCCCGGGAGGGCTAGCCAAAAACATTCAGTACTTC. It specifies CASSQAPGGLAKNIQYF.